This T cell receptor beta chain was sequenced for a study of control samples from healthy donors and cancer patients. TCRdb keeps only in-frame clones here, not all; method: immunoSEQ multiplex PCR. Of about 150,000 clones in the sample, 90% to 95% are singletons; the top ten hold 1.2% to 1.5%. Germline V lookup: CDR1 MDHEN, CDR2 SYDVKM. Unmatched junction bases numbered 7, after V lost 1 base and J lost 5 bases. The CDR3 is 15 residues long. The source of this sequence is a woman aged 18-35 years in good health. The source material was blood. This chain uses TRBV28 with TRBJ1-1; TRBD1 matches 7 bases. CDR3: CASSLSTGTVTEAFF. In nucleotides, the CDR3 is TGTGCCAGCAGTTTATCGACAGGGACTGTTACTGAAGCTTTCTTT.